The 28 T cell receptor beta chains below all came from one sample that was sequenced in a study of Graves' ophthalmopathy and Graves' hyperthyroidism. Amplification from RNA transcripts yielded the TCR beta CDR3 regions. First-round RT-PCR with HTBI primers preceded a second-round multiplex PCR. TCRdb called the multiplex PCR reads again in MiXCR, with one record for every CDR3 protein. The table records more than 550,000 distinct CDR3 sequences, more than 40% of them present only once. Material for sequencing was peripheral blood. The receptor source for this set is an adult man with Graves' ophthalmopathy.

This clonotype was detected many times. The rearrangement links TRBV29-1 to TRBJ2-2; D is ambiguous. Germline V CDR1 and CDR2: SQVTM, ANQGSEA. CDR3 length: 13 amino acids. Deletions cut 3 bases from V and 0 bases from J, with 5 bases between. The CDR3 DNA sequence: TGCAGCGTTGAGGGTCCGAACACCGGGGAGCTGTTTTTT. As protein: CSVEGPNTGELFF.

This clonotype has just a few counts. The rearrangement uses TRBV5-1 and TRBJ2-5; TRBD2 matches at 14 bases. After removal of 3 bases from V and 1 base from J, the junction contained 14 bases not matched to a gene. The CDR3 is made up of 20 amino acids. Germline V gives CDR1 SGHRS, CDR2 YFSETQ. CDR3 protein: CASSSEPGLAGVGGQETQYF. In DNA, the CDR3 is TGCGCCAGCAGCTCGGAGCCGGGACTAGCGGGAGTAGGCGGCCAAGAGACCCAGTACTTC.

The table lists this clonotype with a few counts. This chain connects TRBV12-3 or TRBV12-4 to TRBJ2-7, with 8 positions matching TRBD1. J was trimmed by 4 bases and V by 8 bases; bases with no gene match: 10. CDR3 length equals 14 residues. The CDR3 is CASGSRTGIYEQYF. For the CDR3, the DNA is TGTGCCAGCGGGTCCCGGACAGGGATTTACGAGCAGTACTTC.

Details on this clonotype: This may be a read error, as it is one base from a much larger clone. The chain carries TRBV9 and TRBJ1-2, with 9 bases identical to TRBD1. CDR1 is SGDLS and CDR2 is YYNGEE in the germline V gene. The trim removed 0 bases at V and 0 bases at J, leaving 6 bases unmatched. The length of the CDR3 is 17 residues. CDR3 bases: TGTGCCAGCAGCGTAGCACTGACAGGGGGAGCTAACTATGGCTACACCTTC. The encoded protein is CASSVALTGGANYGYTF.

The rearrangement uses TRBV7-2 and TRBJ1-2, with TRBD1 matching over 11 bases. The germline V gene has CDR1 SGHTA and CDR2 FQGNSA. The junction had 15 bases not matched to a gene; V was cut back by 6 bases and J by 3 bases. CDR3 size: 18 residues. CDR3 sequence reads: CASRLTGTGGEYDYGYTF. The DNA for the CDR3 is TGTGCCAGCAGGCTTACCGGGACAGGGGGGGAATACGACTATGGCTACACCTTC. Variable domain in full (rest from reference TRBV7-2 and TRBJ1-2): GAGVSQSPSNKVTEKGKDVELRCDPISGHTALYWYRQSLGQGLEFLIYFQGNSAPDKSGLPSDRFSAERTGGSVSTLTIQRTQQEDSAVYLCASRLTGTGGEYDYGYTFGSGTRLTVV.

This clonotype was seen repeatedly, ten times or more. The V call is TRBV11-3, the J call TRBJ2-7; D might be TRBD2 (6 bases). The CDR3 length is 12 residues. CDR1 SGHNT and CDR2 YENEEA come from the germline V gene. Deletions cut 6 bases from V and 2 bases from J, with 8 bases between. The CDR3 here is CASRGLTYEQYF. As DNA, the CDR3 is TGTGCCAGCAGGGGACTTACCTACGAGCAGTACTTC.

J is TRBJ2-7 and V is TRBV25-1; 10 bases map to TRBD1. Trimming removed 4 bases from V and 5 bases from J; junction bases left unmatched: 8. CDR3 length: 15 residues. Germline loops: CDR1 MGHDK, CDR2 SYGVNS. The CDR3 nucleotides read TGTGCCAGCAGTGCTGAGGACAGGGGGTTACACGAGCAGTACTTC. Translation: CASSAEDRGLHEQYF.

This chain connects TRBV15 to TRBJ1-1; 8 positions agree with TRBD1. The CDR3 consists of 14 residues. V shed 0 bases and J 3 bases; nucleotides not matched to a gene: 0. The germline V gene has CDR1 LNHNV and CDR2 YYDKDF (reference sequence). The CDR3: CATSREDRDTEAFF. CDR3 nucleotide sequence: TGTGCCACCAGCAGAGAGGACAGGGACACTGAAGCTTTCTTT.

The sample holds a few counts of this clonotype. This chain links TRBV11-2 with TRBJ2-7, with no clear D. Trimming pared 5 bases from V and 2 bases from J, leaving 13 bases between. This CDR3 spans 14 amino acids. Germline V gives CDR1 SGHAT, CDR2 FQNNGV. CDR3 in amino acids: CASSQTGPPYEQYF. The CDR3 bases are TGTGCCAGCAGCCAGACCGGGCCGCCCTACGAGCAGTACTTC.

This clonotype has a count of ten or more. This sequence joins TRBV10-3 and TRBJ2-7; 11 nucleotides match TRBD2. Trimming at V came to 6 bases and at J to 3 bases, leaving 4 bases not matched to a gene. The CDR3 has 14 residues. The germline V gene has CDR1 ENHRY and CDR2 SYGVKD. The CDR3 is CAISPTSGIYEQYF. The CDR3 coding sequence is TGTGCCATCAGCCCGACTAGCGGGATCTACGAGCAGTACTTC.

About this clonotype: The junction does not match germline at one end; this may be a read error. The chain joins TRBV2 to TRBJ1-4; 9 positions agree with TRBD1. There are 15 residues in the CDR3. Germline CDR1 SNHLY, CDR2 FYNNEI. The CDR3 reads CASSSQGALGEKLFF. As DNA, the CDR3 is TGCGCCAGCAGCTCACAGGGGGCGTTAGGCGAAAAACTGTTTTTT.

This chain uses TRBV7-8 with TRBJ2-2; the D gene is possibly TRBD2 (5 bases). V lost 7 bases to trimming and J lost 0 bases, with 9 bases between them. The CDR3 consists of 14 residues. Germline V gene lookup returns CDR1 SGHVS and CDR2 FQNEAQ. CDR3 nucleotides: TGTGCCAGCAACGGGGTCTCGAACACCGGGGAGCTGTTTTTT. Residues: CASNGVSNTGELFF.

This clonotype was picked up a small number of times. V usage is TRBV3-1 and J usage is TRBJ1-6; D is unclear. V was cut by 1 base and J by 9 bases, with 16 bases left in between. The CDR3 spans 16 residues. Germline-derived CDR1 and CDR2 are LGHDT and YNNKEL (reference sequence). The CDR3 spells CASSQGDFVGTSPLHF. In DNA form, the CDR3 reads TGTGCCAGCAGCCAAGGGGATTTTGTTGGTACTTCACCCCTCCACTTT.

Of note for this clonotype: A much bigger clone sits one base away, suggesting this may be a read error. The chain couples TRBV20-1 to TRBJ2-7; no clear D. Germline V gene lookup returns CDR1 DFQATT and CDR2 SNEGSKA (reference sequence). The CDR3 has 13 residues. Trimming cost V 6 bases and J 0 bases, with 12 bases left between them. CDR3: CSAQRTTSYEQYV. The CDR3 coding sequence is TGCAGTGCCCAAAGGACGACCTCCTACGAGCAGTACGTC.

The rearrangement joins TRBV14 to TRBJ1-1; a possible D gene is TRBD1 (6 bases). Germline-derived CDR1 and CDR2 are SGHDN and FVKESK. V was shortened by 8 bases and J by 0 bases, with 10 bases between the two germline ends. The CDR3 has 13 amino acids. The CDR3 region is CASGQNMNTEAFF. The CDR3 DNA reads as TGTGCCAGCGGACAGAACATGAACACTGAAGCTTTCTTT.

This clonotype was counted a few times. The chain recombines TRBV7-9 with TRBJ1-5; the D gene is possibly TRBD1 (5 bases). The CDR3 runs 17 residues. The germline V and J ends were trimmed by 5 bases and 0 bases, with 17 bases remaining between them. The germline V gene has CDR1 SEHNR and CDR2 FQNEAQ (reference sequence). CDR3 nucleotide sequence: TGTGCCAGCAGCCCAGGTGGGGGAGGGGATAGCAATCAGCCCCAGCATTTT. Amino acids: CASSPGGGGDSNQPQHF.

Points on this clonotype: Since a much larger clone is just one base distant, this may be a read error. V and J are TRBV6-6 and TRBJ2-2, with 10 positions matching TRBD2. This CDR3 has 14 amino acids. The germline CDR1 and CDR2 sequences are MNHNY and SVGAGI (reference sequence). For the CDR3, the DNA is TGTGCCGGCAGGACTAGCGGTTACACCGGGGAGCTGTTTTTT. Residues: CAGRTSGYTGELFF.

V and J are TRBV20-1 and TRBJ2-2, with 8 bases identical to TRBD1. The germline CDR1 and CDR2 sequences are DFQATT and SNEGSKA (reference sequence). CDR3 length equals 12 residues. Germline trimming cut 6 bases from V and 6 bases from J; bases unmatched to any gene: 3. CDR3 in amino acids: CSAMGQAGELFF. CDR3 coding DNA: TGCAGTGCGATGGGACAGGCCGGGGAGCTGTTTTTT.

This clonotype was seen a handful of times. CDR3 in amino acids: CASIWTSGIYEQYF. The CDR3 nucleotides read TGTGCCAGCATTTGGACTAGCGGAATTTACGAGCAGTACTTC. The chain couples TRBV2 to TRBJ2-7; 10 bases agree with TRBD2. This CDR3 comprises 14 residues. J gave up 4 bases and V 7 bases, and 7 bases lay outside the gene matches. CDR1 is SNHLY and CDR2 is FYNNEI in the germline V gene.

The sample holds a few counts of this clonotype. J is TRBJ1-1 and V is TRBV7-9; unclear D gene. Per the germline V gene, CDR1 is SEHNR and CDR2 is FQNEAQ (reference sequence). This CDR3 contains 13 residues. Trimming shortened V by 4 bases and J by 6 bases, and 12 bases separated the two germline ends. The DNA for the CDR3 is TGTGCCAGCAGCTACGGACCTAGGGCTGAAGCTTTCTTT. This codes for CASSYGPRAEAFF.

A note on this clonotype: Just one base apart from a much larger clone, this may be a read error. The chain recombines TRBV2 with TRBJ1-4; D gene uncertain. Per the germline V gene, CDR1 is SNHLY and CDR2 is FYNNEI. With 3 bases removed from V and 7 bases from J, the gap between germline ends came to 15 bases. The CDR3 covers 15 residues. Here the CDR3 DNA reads TGTGCCAGCAGTGATTTAGGTTTCGCTATTGAAAAACTGTTTTTT. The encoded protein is CASSDLGFAIEKLFF.

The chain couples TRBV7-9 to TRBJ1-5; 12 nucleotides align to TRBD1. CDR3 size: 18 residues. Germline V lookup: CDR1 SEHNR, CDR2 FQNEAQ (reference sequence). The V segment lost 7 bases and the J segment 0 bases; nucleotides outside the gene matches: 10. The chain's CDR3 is CASTEGQGARSSNQPQHF. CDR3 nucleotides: TGTGCCAGCACCGAGGGACAGGGGGCGAGGAGTAGCAATCAGCCCCAGCATTTT.

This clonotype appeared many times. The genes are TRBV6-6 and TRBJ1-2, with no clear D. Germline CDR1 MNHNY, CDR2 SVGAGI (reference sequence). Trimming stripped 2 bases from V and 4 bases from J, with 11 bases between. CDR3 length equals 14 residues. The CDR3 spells CASSYPGLSYGYTF. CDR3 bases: TGTGCCAGCAGTTACCCGGGCCTTAGCTATGGCTACACCTTC.

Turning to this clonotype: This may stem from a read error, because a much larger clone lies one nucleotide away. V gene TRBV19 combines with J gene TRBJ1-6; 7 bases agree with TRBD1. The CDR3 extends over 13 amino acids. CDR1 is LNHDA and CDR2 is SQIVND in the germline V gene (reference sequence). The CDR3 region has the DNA TGTGCCACTAAGACAGGGCATAATTCACCCCCCCACTTT. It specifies CATKTGHNSPPHF.

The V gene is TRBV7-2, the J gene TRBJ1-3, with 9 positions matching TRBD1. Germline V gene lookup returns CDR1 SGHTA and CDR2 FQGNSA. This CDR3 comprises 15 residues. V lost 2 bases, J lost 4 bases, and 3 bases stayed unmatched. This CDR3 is CASSLNRGHGNTIYF. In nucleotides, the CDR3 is TGTGCCAGCAGCTTAAACAGGGGGCACGGAAACACCATATATTTT.

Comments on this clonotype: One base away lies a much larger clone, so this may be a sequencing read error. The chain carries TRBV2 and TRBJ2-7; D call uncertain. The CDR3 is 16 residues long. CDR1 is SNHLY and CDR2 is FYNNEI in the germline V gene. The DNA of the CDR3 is TGTGCCAGCAGTGCCTTAGGGTTTTCTCGTAACTACGAGCAGTGCTTC. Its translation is CASSALGFSRNYEQCF.

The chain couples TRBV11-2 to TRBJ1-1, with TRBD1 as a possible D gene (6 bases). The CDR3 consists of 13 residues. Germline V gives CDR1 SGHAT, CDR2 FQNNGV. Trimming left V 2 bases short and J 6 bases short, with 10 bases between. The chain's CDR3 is CASSLLGASEAFF. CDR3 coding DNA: TGTGCCAGCAGCTTATTGGGGGCTTCTGAAGCTTTCTTT. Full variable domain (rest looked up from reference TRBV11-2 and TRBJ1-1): EAGVAQSPRYKIIEKRQSVAFWCNPISGHATLYWYQQILGQGPKLLIQFQNNGVVDDSQLPKDRFSAERLKGVDSTLKIQPAKLEDSAVYLCASSLLGASEAFFGQGTRLTVV.

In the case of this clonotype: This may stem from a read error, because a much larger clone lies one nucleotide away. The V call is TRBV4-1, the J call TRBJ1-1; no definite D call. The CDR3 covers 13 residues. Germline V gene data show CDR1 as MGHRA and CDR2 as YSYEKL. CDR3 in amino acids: CASSQSPVTEACF. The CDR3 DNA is TGCGCCAGCAGCCAGTCACCCGTTACTGAAGCTTGCTTT.